This section outlines one T cell receptor beta chain sequence together with its context. The V end lost 4 bases, the J end lost 9 bases, and 14 bases lay between the germline ends. Germline V gives CDR1 SGDLS, CDR2 YYNGEE. The CDR3 contains 14 residues. This entry belongs to a study of CD8+CD57+ T cells in acquired aplastic anemia. Study summary: Yields of DNA that came from sorted CD4+ and CD8+ cells averaged about 2.9 ug.

For CDR3 and TCR beta VDJ profiling, genomic DNA was the template used. TCRdb itself ran the reads through MiXCR, one entry per CDR3 protein. The top ten clones hold around 22% of a sample with roughly 40,000 distinct CDR3 sequences, approximately 67% of them seen once. The chain employs TRBV9 and TRBJ1-6; D might be TRBD1 (5 bases). This clonotype was obtained from a human donor in good health, serving as a control. Material: sorted CD4+, CD8+, or CD8+CD57+ T cells (not recorded which) from PBMCs. CDR3 amino acids: CASSLAEGISPLHF. The CDR3 DNA sequence: TGTGCCAGCAGCCTCGCCGAGGGGATTTCACCCCTCCACTTT.